This record covers a single TCR beta chain. This sample is part of a study of blood T cell repertoires in COVID-19. Study at large: Samples of COVID-19 (acute and convalescent) were obtained from the United States, Italy and Spain.

Seattle researchers signed up patients amid active infection and tracked them longitudinally. Trimming took off 3 bases at V and 7 bases at J, with 15 bases between the two ends. Germline V lookup: CDR1 LNHDA, CDR2 SQIVND (reference sequence). The CDR3 is 15 residues long. As processed by the authors: Counts of nucleated cells, estimated from reference gene primer amplification, were obtained. Produced via immunoSEQ multiplex PCR; TCRdb's table is partial and in-frame only. From that table come the V and J calls and clone size; the DNA was used to work out D and trimming. Here the sample spans fewer than 350,000 clones, roughly 90% being singletons.

The sample consisted of peripheral blood. The sequence was collected from a woman aged 25 to 45 with COVID-19, enrolled during active disease. The chain combines TRBV19 with TRBJ1-4; D is possibly TRBD1 (6 bases). CDR3 sequence reads: CASSMRRRGGEKLFF. CDR3 sequence (DNA): TGTGCCAGTAGTATGCGGCGCAGGGGTGGTGAAAAACTGTTTTTT.